This record looks at one T cell receptor (beta chain) sequence and its context. Its target is unknown. The data were obtained in a study of T cells in Graves' hyperthyroidism and ophthalmopathy. Findings of the study overall: Ophthalmopathy could be told apart from stable hyperthyroidism with a 13 V-J model.

The hyperthyroidism was newly diagnosed and had lasted under 2 months; the patients were aged 18 to 65. Diagnoses were established using clinical symptoms, serum thyroxine and TRAb, thyroid ultrasound and orbital computed tomography. Template material for amplifying TCR beta CDR3 regions consisted of RNA transcripts. Using the HTBI primer set, a first-round RT-PCR was run on the TCR CDR3. TCRdb reprocessed the multiplex PCR reads with MiXCR, giving one entry per CDR3 protein. The sample has fewer than 900,000 distinct CDR3 sequences; around 20% are singletons. Trimming shortened V by 0 bases and J by 2 bases, and 12 bases separated the two germline ends. Germline CDR1 is DFQATT and CDR2 is SNEGSKA (reference sequence). This CDR3 is built from 15 residues.

The origin of this receptor is a woman aged 45-59 years with Graves' hyperthyroidism that later progressed to Graves' ophthalmopathy. V is TRBV20-1 and J is TRBJ2-3; D gene ambiguous. Source material: blood. The DNA for the CDR3 is TGCAGTGCTAGAGATGAGGCAGGCTTCACAGATACGCAGTATTTT. Its translation: CSARDEAGFTDTQYF.